This record covers a single TCR beta chain. Adults between roughly 18 and 90 years of age took part from under 30 US areas. In assigning cohorts, the study relied on participant-reported clinical history. Each recovered donor of Cohort 3 presented with two negative PCRs, clearance, or symptom resolution. This sample is part of a study of blood T cell repertoires in COVID-19. Overall study context: From the United States, Italy and Spain came samples of acute and convalescent COVID-19.

The table came from immunoSEQ multiplex PCR; TCRdb's copy has only in-frame clones and leaves some out. The sample lists 170,000 or so clones; roughly 87% were seen once. The germline gives CDR1 SGHVS, CDR2 FQNEAQ. This CDR3 is built from 15 residues. V lost 1 base, J lost 5 bases, and 14 bases lay in between. The J gene is TRBJ1-2, the V gene TRBV7-8; maybe TRBD1 (6 bases). The sequence was collected from a woman in her forties or fifties who had recovered from COVID-19. The specimen was PBMCs or T cells enriched from blood (not recorded which). The CDR3 region has the DNA TGTGCCAGCAGCTTAGTGGTTGGGCAGGGGTATGGCTACACCTTC. Amino acid sequence: CASSLVVGQGYGYTF.